Included here is one TCR beta chain sequence, with context. At the DNA level, this CDR3 is encoded by other sequences in the same sample as well. The sample comes from a study of blood T cell repertoires in COVID-19. Study-wide background: The United States, Italy and Spain were the sources of the acute and convalescent COVID-19 samples. The cDNA or gDNA used as material had been derived from T cells, B-cell-depleted T cells, or PBMCs.

Original data processing: Amplified reference gene primers provided the basis for estimating nucleated cell counts. The assay was immunoSEQ multiplex PCR, and TCRdb's table has in-frame clones only and misses some. The DNA was the basis for D and trimming; V, J and clone size are from that table. Of about 350,000 clones listed, about 92% are singletons. The sample consisted of peripheral blood. This TCR was sampled from a woman aged 60-70 years with COVID-19, enrolled during active disease.

CDR3 nucleotides: TGTGCCAGCAGACCACAGGGTTTCAATCAGCCCCAGCATTTT. Translated: CASRPQGFNQPQHF. The V call is TRBV28, the J call TRBJ1-5, with D perhaps matching TRBD1 (6 bases). Germline CDR1 reads MDHEN; CDR2 reads SYDVKM. The CDR3 length is 14 residues. V lost 6 bases and J 3 bases, leaving 12 bases between the germline ends. The whole variable domain, remainder taken from reference TRBV28 and TRBJ1-5, is DVKVTQSSRYLVKRTGEKVFLECVQDMDHENMFWYRQDPGLGLRLIYFSYDVKMKEKGDIPEGYSVSREKKERFSLILESASTNQTSMYLCASRPQGFNQPQHFGDGTRLSIL.